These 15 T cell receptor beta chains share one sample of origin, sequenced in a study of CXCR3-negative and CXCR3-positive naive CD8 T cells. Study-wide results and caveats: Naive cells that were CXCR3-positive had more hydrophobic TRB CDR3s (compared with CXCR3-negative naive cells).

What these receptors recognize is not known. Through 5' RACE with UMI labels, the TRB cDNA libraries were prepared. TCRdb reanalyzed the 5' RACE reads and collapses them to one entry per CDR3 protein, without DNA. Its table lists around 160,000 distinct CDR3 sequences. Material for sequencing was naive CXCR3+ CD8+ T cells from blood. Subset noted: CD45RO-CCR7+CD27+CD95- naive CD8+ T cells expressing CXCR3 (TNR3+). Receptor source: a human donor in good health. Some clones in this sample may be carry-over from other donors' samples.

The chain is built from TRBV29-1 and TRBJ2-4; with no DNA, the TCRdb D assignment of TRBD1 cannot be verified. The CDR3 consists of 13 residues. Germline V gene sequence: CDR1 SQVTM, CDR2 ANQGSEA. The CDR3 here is CSVLAGSKNIQYF. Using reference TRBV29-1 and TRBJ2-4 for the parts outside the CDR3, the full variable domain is SAVISQKPSRDICQRGTSLTIQCQVDSQVTMMFWYRQQPGQSLTLIATANQGSEATYESGFVIDKFPISRPNLTFSTLTVSNMSPEDSSIYLCSVLAGSKNIQYFGAGTRLSVL.

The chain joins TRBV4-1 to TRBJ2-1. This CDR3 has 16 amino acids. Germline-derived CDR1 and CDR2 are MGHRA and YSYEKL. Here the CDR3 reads CASSQLLSGAYNEQFF.

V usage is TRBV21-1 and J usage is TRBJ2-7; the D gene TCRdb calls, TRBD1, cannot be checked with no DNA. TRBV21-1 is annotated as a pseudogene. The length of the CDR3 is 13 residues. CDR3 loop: CASSLGDRHEQYF.

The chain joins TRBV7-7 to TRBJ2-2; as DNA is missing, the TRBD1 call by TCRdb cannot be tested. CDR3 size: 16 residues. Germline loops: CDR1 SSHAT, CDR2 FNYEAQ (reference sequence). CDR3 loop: CASSPREQGSYGELFF. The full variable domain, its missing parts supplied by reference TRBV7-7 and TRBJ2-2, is GAGVSQSPRYKVTKRGQDVTLRCDPISSHATLYWYQQALGQGPEFLTYFNYEAQPDKSGLPSDRFSAERPEGSISTLTIQRTEQRDSAMYRCASSPREQGSYGELFFGEGSRLTVL.

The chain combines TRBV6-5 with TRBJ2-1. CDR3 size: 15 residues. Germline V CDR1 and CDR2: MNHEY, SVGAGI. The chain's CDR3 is CASSVLQRVGNEQFF.

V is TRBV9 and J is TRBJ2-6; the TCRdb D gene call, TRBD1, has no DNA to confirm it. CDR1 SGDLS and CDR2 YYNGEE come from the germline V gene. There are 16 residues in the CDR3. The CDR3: CASSVNRASGANVLTF.

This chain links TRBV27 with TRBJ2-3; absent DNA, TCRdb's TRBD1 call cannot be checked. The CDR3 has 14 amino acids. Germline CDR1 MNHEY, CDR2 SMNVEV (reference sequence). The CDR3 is CASSYEGTTDTQYF.

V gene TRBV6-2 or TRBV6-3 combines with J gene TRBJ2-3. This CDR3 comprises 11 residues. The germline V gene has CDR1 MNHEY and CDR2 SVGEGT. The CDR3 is CASSYVDTQYF.

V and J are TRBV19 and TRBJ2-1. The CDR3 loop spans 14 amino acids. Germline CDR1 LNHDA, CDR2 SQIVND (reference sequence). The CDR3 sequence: CASSIGYKGNEQFF.

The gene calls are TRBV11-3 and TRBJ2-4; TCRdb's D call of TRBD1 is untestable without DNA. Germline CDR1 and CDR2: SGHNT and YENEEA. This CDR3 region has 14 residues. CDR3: CASRLPGAKNIQYF.

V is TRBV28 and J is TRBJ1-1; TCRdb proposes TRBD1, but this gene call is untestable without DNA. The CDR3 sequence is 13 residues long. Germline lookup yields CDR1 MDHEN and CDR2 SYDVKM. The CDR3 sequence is CASRLQGWTEAFF.

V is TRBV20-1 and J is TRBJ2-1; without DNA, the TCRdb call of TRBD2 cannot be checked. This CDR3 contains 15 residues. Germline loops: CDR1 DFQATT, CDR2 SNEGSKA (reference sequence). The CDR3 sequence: CSARLLAASYNEQFF.

This CDR3 reads CASSPLLVGGELFF. V and J are TRBV12-3 or TRBV12-4 and TRBJ2-2; lacking DNA, the TRBD2 call made by TCRdb goes unchecked. This CDR3 region has 14 residues.

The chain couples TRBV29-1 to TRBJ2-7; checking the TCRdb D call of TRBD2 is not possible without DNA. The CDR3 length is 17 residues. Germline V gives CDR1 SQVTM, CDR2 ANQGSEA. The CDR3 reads CSVEGILAGSETYEQYF.

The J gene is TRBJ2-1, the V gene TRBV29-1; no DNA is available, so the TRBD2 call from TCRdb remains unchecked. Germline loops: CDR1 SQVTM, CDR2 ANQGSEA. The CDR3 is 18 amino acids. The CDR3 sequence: CSVAGTSGIAPRYNEQFF.